Each of the 23 T cell receptor beta chains below was sequenced from the same sample in a study of blood T cell repertoires in COVID-19. The table came from immunoSEQ multiplex PCR; TCRdb's copy has only in-frame clones and leaves some out. The sample contains over 65,000 clones, approximately 78% of which appear only once. Material: peripheral blood. The receptors shown here come from a man in his sixties with COVID-19, enrolled during active disease.

The rearrangement joins TRBV19 to TRBJ1-1; the D gene is possibly TRBD1 (6 bases). CDR1 LNHDA and CDR2 SQIVND come from the germline V gene (reference sequence). The V and J ends lost 5 bases and 4 bases respectively, with 14 bases between them. The CDR3 contains 14 residues. CDR3 loop: CASSLRTAGTEAFF. In DNA form, the CDR3 reads TGTGCCAGTAGTCTCAGGACAGCCGGCACTGAAGCTTTCTTT.

The chain joins TRBV28 to TRBJ2-1; 7 positions agree with TRBD1. The J segment lost 2 bases and the V segment lost 5 bases, leaving 6 bases of the junction unmatched. The CDR3 contains 15 residues. The germline CDR1 and CDR2 sequences are MDHEN and SYDVKM. The CDR3 region is CASSLTGAPYNEQFF. The CDR3 DNA is TGTGCCAGCAGTCTCACAGGGGCCCCCTACAATGAGCAGTTCTTC.

This clone was picked up one time. This chain connects TRBV5-6 to TRBJ2-3, with 11 nucleotides matching TRBD1. Looked up from germline, CDR1 is SGHDT and CDR2 is YYEEEE. V lost 1 base to trimming and J lost 9 bases; unmatched junction nucleotides: 10. The CDR3 extends over 16 amino acids. CDR3 residues: CASSLIGTGGKETQYF. For the CDR3, the DNA is TGTGCCAGCAGCTTGATCGGGACAGGGGGTAAGGAAACGCAGTATTTT. Using reference TRBV5-6 and TRBJ2-3 for the parts outside the CDR3, the full variable domain is DAGVTQSPTHLIKTRGQQVTLRCSPKSGHDTVSWYQQALGQGPQFIFQYYEEEERQRGNFPDRFSGHQFPNYSSELNVNALLLGDSALYLCASSLIGTGGKETQYFGPGTRLTVL.

This chain uses TRBV6-5 with TRBJ1-5; D may be TRBD1 (6 bases). V dropped 7 bases and J dropped 4 bases, with 14 bases sitting between them. Germline V CDR1 and CDR2: MNHEY, SVGAGI. The CDR3 has 14 residues. In nucleotides, the CDR3 is TGTGCCAGCAAAAAGGACAGTGTTAATCAGCCCCAGCATTTT. This codes for CASKKDSVNQPQHF.

The J gene is TRBJ2-3, the V gene TRBV7-2; D unclear. The CDR3 sequence is 14 residues long. Germline V gene data show CDR1 as SGHTA and CDR2 as FQGNSA. V lost 1 base to trimming and J lost 3 bases, with 8 bases between them. In DNA, the CDR3 is TGTGCCAGCAGCTTAGGTCCAGGAACAGATACGCAGTATTTT. Its translation: CASSLGPGTDTQYF.

The V gene is TRBV6-1, the J gene TRBJ1-5; 7 bases map to TRBD1. Germline CDR1 MNHNS, CDR2 SASEGT. The CDR3 length is 13 residues. After removal of 8 bases from V and 5 bases from J, the junction contained 6 bases not matched to a gene. The CDR3 DNA sequence: TGTGCCAGCGGGCAGGGGGGAGATCAGCCCCAGCATTTT. Its translation: CASGQGGDQPQHF.

The chain carries TRBV4-1 and TRBJ2-3, with 10 positions matching TRBD2. V trimming: 3 bases; J trimming: 8 bases; junction bases outside the gene matches: 17. CDR1 is MGHRA, CDR2 YSYEKL, per germline. This CDR3 comprises 18 residues. For the CDR3, the DNA is TGCGCCAGCAGCCAGCAGCTTTCTAGCGGGGGATTATCGGGTACGCAGTATTTT. This sequence encodes CASSQQLSSGGLSGTQYF.

The J gene is TRBJ2-7, the V gene TRBV6-1, with TRBD2 identical over 7 bases. The V gene end was trimmed by 0 bases and the J gene end by 7 bases; junction bases not matched to a gene: 6. There are 14 residues in the CDR3. Germline CDR1 is MNHNS and CDR2 is SASEGT. The CDR3 DNA reads TGTGCCAGCAGTGAAGCGGGGGGGAGTTGGGAGCAGTACTTC. This sequence encodes CASSEAGGSWEQYF.

This rearrangement joins TRBV5-4 to TRBJ1-2; 7 bases are shared with TRBD1. The CDR3 is 14 residues long. The J segment lost 8 bases and the V segment lost 2 bases, leaving 9 bases of the junction unmatched. CDR1 is SGHNT, CDR2 YYREEE, per germline (reference sequence). The CDR3 sequence: CASSLGGGGPGYTF. The CDR3 DNA reads TGTGCCAGCAGCTTAGGAGGGGGCGGTCCCGGCTACACCTTC.

This clone was observed at least ten times. The V gene is TRBV7-2, the J gene TRBJ1-2, with D perhaps TRBD1 (5 bases). The germline CDR1 and CDR2 sequences are SGHTA and FQGNSA. Trimming removed 4 bases from V and 3 bases from J, with 15 bases in between. The CDR3 is made up of 15 amino acids. The chain's CDR3 is CASSSGGGNDYGYTF. As DNA, the CDR3 is TGTGCCAGCAGCTCTGGCGGGGGAAACGACTATGGCTACACCTTC. The entire variable domain, with the rest obtained from reference TRBV7-2 and TRBJ1-2, is as follows: GAGVSQSPSNKVTEKGKDVELRCDPISGHTALYWYRQSLGQGLEFLIYFQGNSAPDKSGLPSDRFSAERTGGSVSTLTIQRTQQEDSAVYLCASSSGGGNDYGYTFGSGTRLTVV.

This clone was observed a few times. V gene TRBV19 combines with J gene TRBJ2-1, with 8 nucleotides matching TRBD2. V dropped 1 base and J dropped 9; count of bases not matched to a gene: 8. The CDR3 runs 15 residues. CDR1 is LNHDA and CDR2 is SQIVND in the germline V gene (reference sequence). Here the CDR3 DNA reads TGTGCCAGTAGTATAGCCGCCGGGGGGGCTCGTGAGCAGTTCTTC. Protein sequence: CASSIAAGGAREQFF.

The chain links TRBV6-2 or TRBV6-3 to TRBJ2-2, with TRBD1 identical over 8 bases. The germline V gene has CDR1 MNHEY and CDR2 SVGEGT. This CDR3 contains 15 residues. V was pared by 6 bases and J by 0 bases, with 3 bases of the junction left unmatched. CDR3 protein: CASSLTGANTGELFF. The CDR3 DNA follows: TGTGCCAGCAGCTTGACAGGGGCGAACACCGGGGAGCTGTTTTTT.

V gene TRBV10-3 combines with J gene TRBJ2-5; D not resolved. V lost 2 bases to trimming and J lost 2 bases, with 6 bases between them. This CDR3 is built from 13 residues. Germline CDR1 and CDR2: ENHRY and SYGVKD. CDR3 bases: TGTGCCATCAGTGAGAACAGACAAGAGACCCAGTACTTC. Its protein product is CAISENRQETQYF.

This chain uses TRBV5-4 with TRBJ1-6, with 9 nucleotides matching TRBD1. The J segment lost 6 bases and the V segment lost 0 bases, leaving 1 base of the junction unmatched. CDR1 and CDR2 from the germline V gene are SGHNT and YYREEE (reference sequence). CDR3 size: 15 residues. The CDR3 loop is CASSLAGQGNSPLHF. CDR3 nucleotides: TGTGCCAGCAGCTTGGCGGGACAGGGTAATTCACCCCTCCACTTT. Together with reference TRBV5-4 and TRBJ1-6, the CDR3 gives the full variable domain: ETGVTQSPTHLIKTRGQQVTLRCSSQSGHNTVSWYQQALGQGPQFIFQYYREEENGRGNFPPRFSGLQFPNYSSELNVNALELDDSALYLCASSLAGQGNSPLHFGNGTRLTVT.

This sequence joins TRBV27 and TRBJ1-2; D perhaps matches TRBD1 (6 bases). From germline, CDR1 is MNHEY and CDR2 SMNVEV (reference sequence). V was shortened by 3 bases and J by 2 bases, with 10 bases between the two germline ends. The CDR3 has 14 amino acids. The CDR3 protein is CASSFTGSNYGYTF. For the CDR3, the DNA is TGTGCCAGCAGTTTCACAGGGAGCAACTATGGCTACACCTTC.

This chain links TRBV5-5 with TRBJ1-2; D unclear. The CDR3 is 14 residues long. Germline loops: CDR1 SGHKS, CDR2 YYEKEE (reference sequence). V lost 0 bases and J lost 4, with 10 bases in between. CDR3 bases: TGTGCCAGCAGCTTGGCCCGGGAATCCTATGGCTACACCTTC. This sequence encodes CASSLARESYGYTF.

This clone appeared once. Here the CDR3 reads CASNPEGGGNSPLHF. The CDR3, as DNA: TGTGCCAGCAACCCCGAAGGGGGGGGAAATTCACCCCTCCACTTT. The chain has TRBV2 and TRBJ1-6; tentatively, D is TRBD1 (6 bases). The germline V gene encodes CDR1 SNHLY and CDR2 FYNNEI. The CDR3 covers 15 residues. Deletions cut 7 bases from V and 7 bases from J, with 17 bases between. The full variable domain, rest sourced from reference TRBV2 and TRBJ1-6, is EPEVTQTPSHQVTQMGQEVILRCVPISNHLYFYWYRQILGQKVEFLVSFYNNEISEKSEIFDDQFSVERPDGSNFTLKIRSTKLEDSAMYFCASNPEGGGNSPLHFGNGTRLTVT.

V and J are TRBV5-4 and TRBJ2-6, with a weak D call TRBD2 (6 bases). Trimming shortened V by 6 bases and J by 0 bases, and 19 bases separated the two germline ends. Germline loops: CDR1 SGHNT, CDR2 YYREEE (reference sequence). The CDR3 covers 18 residues. CDR3 nucleotides: TGTGCCAGCACCAGGCGGGGAATGGCTCCCTCTGGGGCCAACGTCCTGACTTTC. It translates to CASTRRGMAPSGANVLTF. The whole variable domain, remainder taken from reference TRBV5-4 and TRBJ2-6, is ETGVTQSPTHLIKTRGQQVTLRCSSQSGHNTVSWYQQALGQGPQFIFQYYREEENGRGNFPPRFSGLQFPNYSSELNVNALELDDSALYLCASTRRGMAPSGANVLTFGAGSRLTVL.

The chain combines TRBV7-9 with TRBJ1-6; TRBD1 matches 7 bases. The germline V gene encodes CDR1 SEHNR and CDR2 FQNEAQ (reference sequence). The CDR3 sequence is 15 residues long. V was clipped by 1 base and J by 8 bases; unmatched bases: 5. As DNA, the CDR3 is TGTGCCAGCAGCTTAGTGTCCAGGGGGGATTCACCCCTCCACTTT. It specifies CASSLVSRGDSPLHF.

This rearrangement joins TRBV2 to TRBJ1-2; tentative D call: TRBD1 (5 bases). V was clipped by 8 bases and J by 3 bases, with 13 bases between them. Germline V lookup: CDR1 SNHLY, CDR2 FYNNEI. This CDR3 spans 13 amino acids. The CDR3, as DNA: TGTGCCAGCCTCCCCAGGGATCACTATGGCTACACCTTC. Its translation: CASLPRDHYGYTF.

The chain has TRBV5-8 and TRBJ2-7; 8 bases agree with TRBD1. The CDR3 has 14 amino acids. Trimming cost V 7 bases and J 5 bases; bases outside gene matches: 11. Per the germline V gene, CDR1 is SGHTS and CDR2 is YDEGEE. DNA for the CDR3: TGTGCCAGCTCGGGGCAGGGGGCTATCAACGAGCAGTACTTC. Its translation is CASSGQGAINEQYF.

The gene calls are TRBV19 and TRBJ1-1; no reliable D call. Trimming cost V 3 bases and J 5 bases, with 7 bases left between them. The CDR3 is made up of 12 amino acids. The germline V gene has CDR1 LNHDA and CDR2 SQIVND (reference sequence). CDR3 DNA sequence: TGTGCCAGTAGTATGTCCCGGACTGAAGCTTTCTTT. Protein sequence: CASSMSRTEAFF.

The chain recombines TRBV11-3 with TRBJ1-2; D perhaps matches TRBD1 (6 bases). The CDR3 has 16 amino acids. Germline CDR1 and CDR2: SGHNT and YENEEA. V was trimmed by 0 bases and J by 4 bases, leaving 15 bases between them. This CDR3 is CASSLDDRTAIYGYTF. CDR3 in DNA: TGTGCCAGCAGCTTAGATGATCGGACAGCTATCTATGGCTACACCTTC.